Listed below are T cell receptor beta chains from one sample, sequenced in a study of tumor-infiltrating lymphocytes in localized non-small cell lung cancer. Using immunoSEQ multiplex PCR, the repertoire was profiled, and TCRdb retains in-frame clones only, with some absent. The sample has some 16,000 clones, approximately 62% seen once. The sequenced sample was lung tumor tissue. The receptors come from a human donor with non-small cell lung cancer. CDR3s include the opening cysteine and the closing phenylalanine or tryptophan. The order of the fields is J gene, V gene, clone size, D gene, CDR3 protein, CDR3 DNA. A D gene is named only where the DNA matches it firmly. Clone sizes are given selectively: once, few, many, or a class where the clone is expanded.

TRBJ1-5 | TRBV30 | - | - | CAWSVLGANQPQHF | TGTGCCTGGAGTGTACTTGGAGCTAATCAGCCCCAGCATTTT
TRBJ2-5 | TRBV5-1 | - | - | CASSLILQETQYF | TGCGCCAGCAGCCTAATACTACAAGAGACCCAGTACTTC
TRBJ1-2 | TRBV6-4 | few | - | CASSELAGPYGYTF | TGTGCCAGCAGTGAACTTGCTGGCCCTTATGGCTACACCTTC
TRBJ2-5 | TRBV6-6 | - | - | CASLQGGWETQYF | TGTGCCAGTTTACAGGGAGGGTGGGAGACCCAGTACTTC
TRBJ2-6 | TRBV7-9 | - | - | CATPQGSGANVLTF | TGTGCCACCCCTCAAGGTTCTGGGGCCAACGTCCTGACTTTC
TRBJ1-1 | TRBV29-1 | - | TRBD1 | CSVRTGIITEAFF | TGCAGCGTGCGGACAGGGATTATCACTGAAGCTTTCTTT
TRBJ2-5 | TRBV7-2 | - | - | CASSLGIRRAGETQYF | TGTGCCAGCAGCTTAGGGATCCGCAGGGCGGGGGAGACCCAGTACTTC
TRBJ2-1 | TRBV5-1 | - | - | CASRLQFNSYNEQFF | TGCGCCAGCAGGTTACAGTTTAACTCCTACAATGAGCAGTTCTTC
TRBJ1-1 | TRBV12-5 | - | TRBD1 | CASAKGAMNTEAFF | TGTGCTAGTGCCAAGGGGGCTATGAACACTGAAGCTTTCTTT
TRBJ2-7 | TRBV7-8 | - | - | CASSSPNGRRGYEQYF | TGTGCCAGCAGCTCCCCGAACGGGAGACGAGGGTACGAGCAGTACTTC
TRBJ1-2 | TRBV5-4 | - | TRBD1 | CASSLENRGNYGYTF | TGTGCCAGCAGCTTGGAAAACAGGGGTAACTATGGCTACACCTTC
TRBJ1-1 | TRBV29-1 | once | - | CSVLTGLNTEAFF | TGCAGCGTTCTAACCGGGCTGAACACTGAAGCTTTCTTT
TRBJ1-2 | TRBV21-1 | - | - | CASTLDRANYGYTF | TGTGCCAGCACTTTGGACAGGGCTAACTATGGCTACACCTTC
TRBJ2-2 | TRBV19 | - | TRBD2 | CASTRGASGRSTGELFF | TGTGCCAGTACCCGGGGGGCTAGCGGGAGGTCCACCGGGGAGCTGTTTTTT